Following are 4 T cell receptor beta chains from one sample sequenced in a study of T cell responses to AZD1222 COVID-19 vaccine. TCRdb's copy holds only in-frame clones and misses some; the assay was immunoSEQ multiplex PCR. The sample has 150,000 to 200,000 clones, around 92% seen once. Sequencing was performed on peripheral blood, taken on day 0 of AZD1222 vaccination. These receptors were obtained from an adult in good health.

J is TRBJ2-1 and V is TRBV15; D uncertain. The CDR3 is 12 residues long. CDR1 and CDR2 (germline): LNHNV, YYDKDF (reference sequence). The germline V and J ends were trimmed by 6 bases and 7 bases, with 10 bases remaining between them. The CDR3 is CATRDQPNEQFF. For the CDR3, the DNA is TGTGCCACCAGAGACCAACCTAATGAGCAGTTCTTC.

The chain uses TRBV7-9 and TRBJ1-4; D is undetermined. In germline, CDR1 is SEHNR, CDR2 FQNEAQ (reference sequence). The CDR3 contains 14 residues. Trimming shortened V by 5 bases and J by 3 bases, and 10 bases separated the two germline ends. CDR3 amino acids: CASSHVIANEKLFF. The CDR3 coding sequence is TGTGCCAGCAGCCACGTCATAGCTAATGAAAAACTGTTTTTT.

V gene TRBV19 combines with J gene TRBJ1-2, with unresolved D. V lost 2 bases and J 4 bases, leaving 11 bases between the germline ends. This CDR3 comprises 14 residues. In germline, CDR1 is LNHDA, CDR2 SQIVND (reference sequence). For the CDR3, the DNA is TGTGCCAGTAGTATACGTATTCAGGCCTATGGCTACACCTTC. Its translation is CASSIRIQAYGYTF.

This clone has just one count. CDR3 DNA: TGCGCCAGCAGCTTCAAAGAGGGGGCCCTGAACACCGGGGAGCTGTTTTTT. This translates into CASSFKEGALNTGELFF. This chain uses TRBV5-1 with TRBJ2-2, with 7 bases matching TRBD1. The CDR3 has 17 residues. Trimming at V came to 2 bases and at J to 1 base, leaving 8 bases not matched to a gene. Germline V lookup: CDR1 SGHRS, CDR2 YFSETQ.